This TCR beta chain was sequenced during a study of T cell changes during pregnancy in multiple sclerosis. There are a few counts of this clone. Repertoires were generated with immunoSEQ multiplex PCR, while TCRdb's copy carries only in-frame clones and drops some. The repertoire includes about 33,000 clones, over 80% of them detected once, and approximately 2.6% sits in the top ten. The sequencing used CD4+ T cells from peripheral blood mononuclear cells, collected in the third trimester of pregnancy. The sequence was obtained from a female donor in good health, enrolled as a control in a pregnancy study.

Here the CDR3 DNA reads TGTGCCAGTAGTCGGGAGCGCTCCTACAATGAGCAGTTCTTC. This gives the protein CASSRERSYNEQFF. This chain connects TRBV19 to TRBJ2-1; D may be TRBD2 (6 bases). The CDR3 is 14 residues long. V was trimmed by 5 bases and J by 0 bases, leaving 8 bases between them. Germline CDR1 LNHDA, CDR2 SQIVND (reference sequence).